This TCR beta chain derives from a study of blood T cell repertoires in COVID-19 (dated by TCRdb to 2019 to 2021). For the study in its entirety: Collaborator samples came from the United States, Italy and Spain and covered acute and convalescent phases of COVID-19. The material from the prospective study consisted of cDNA or gDNA derived from T cells, B-cell-depleted T cells, or PBMCs. Subjects who had been exposed to COVID-19, were actively infected with it, or had recovered from it provided the deeply sampled blood TCRbeta repertoires that made up the dataset. The repertoires were released in a freely available public database intended as a resource for research on the immune response to SARS-CoV-2. Samples were obtained from the ongoing ImmuneRACE study (first 160 participants) and from 1,254 subjects provided by 6 global collaborators. Sample metadata almost always included a de-identified subject ID, COVID-19 status, age in years and sex. HLA class I and class II types, where available, came from metadata supplied by the sample provider rather than from assay-based typing.

The study at large found these results: How much clinical and demographic metadata was included differed by source and by participant, and the metadata was provided uncurated.

Collaborating institutions collected whole blood in K2EDTA tubes following their own protocols. Collaborator samples were shipped for TCRbeta analysis as frozen whole blood, isolated PBMCs, or DNA extracted from either sample type. Comment on this clone: This clone's antigen is unknown. No quality values exist for individual bases; no much larger clone is one base distant.

Per the germline V gene, SGDLS is the CDR1 and YYNGEE is the CDR2. V is pruned by 3 bases and J by 13 bases, leaving 10 bases of the junction without a gene match. From its cysteine to its phenylalanine, the CDR3 spans 16 amino acids. Kept here is only the CDR3 DNA, which spans 48 bases and is read in frame from base 1. TCRbeta CDR3 regions were amplified from genomic DNA by means of the immunoSEQ Assay, a bias-controlled multiplex PCR. Per the source publication's procedure: Nucleated cell counts per sample were estimated from amplification of reference gene primers within the assay. To quantify the absolute abundance of each unique TCRbeta CDR3 rearrangement, sequence reads were collapsed and filtered. Productive Simpson clonality was computed per sample as the square root of Simpson's diversity index over productive rearrangements. This is the immuneACCESS table as TCRdb keeps it, with only in-frame sequences that have V and J called. A part of the clones is gone; compared with another copy, unresolved V genes explain less than half, and the rest is unexplained. V, J and clone size derive from that table, while D and trimming were established from the DNA sequence. This sample comprises about 380,000 clones, around 84% of them detected only once. The ten top clones hold more than 1% of the sample.

The sequence is built from TRBV9 and TRBJ2-1, with TRBD2 identical over 16 junction bases. The sequenced material came from peripheral blood. The source of this sequence is a human donor with acute or convalescent COVID-19. The donor label of this sample is uncertain. The bases are TGTGCCAGCAGCGCACCCGGGACTAGCGGGGGGGCATCACAGTTCTTC. This gives the protein CASSAPGTSGGASQFF. The CDR3 plus the reference TRBV9 and TRBJ2-1 genes for the other parts give the full variable domain: DSGVTQTPKHLITATGQRVTLRCSPRSGDLSVYWYQQSLDQGLQFLIQYYNGEERAKGNILERFSAQQFPDLHSELNLSSLELGDSALYFCASSAPGTSGGASQFFGPGTRLTVL.